These 21 T cell receptor beta chains originate from one sample sequenced in a study of blood T cell repertoires in COVID-19. Clones were read by immunoSEQ multiplex PCR, and TCRdb kept only the in-frame ones, dropping some. This repertoire shows 150,000 to 250,000 clones, roughly 87% found once; its top ten account for 2% to 2.5%. Sequenced: PBMCs or T cells enriched from blood (not recorded which). Receptor source: a woman between 25 and 40 years old who had recovered from COVID-19.

The chain recombines TRBV7-9 with TRBJ1-1, with 7 bases identical to TRBD1. Germline CDR1 and CDR2: SEHNR and FQNEAQ (reference sequence). Losses at the gene ends were 4 bases for V and 3 bases for J; bases not matched to a gene: 8. The CDR3 is 15 residues long. CDR3 residues: CASSSQTGSDTEAFF. The CDR3 DNA reads as TGTGCCAGCAGCTCCCAGACAGGGAGTGACACTGAAGCTTTCTTT.

This clone was seen a handful of times. In DNA form, the CDR3 reads TGTGCCACACGGACTAGCCATACAAACACAGATACGCAGTATTTT. This sequence encodes CATRTSHTNTDTQYF. The rearrangement links TRBV6-5 to TRBJ2-3, with 8 bases fitting TRBD2. With 10 bases clipped from V and 2 bases from J, the junction kept 11 bases outside the gene matches. This CDR3 region has 15 residues. Germline CDR1 reads MNHEY; CDR2 reads SVGAGI.

The chain is built from TRBV13 and TRBJ1-2; 10 nucleotides match TRBD1. Germline V gene lookup returns CDR1 PRHDT and CDR2 FYEKMQ (reference sequence). The CDR3 covers 13 residues. With 5 bases clipped from V and 6 bases from J, the junction kept 3 bases outside the gene matches. The CDR3, as DNA: TGTGCCAGCAGCCTTGGACAGGGGGATGGCTACACCTTC. Translating it yields CASSLGQGDGYTF.

The V call is TRBV19, the J call TRBJ1-1; D not resolved. V was clipped by 5 bases and J by 7 bases, with 8 bases between them. The CDR3 is 11 amino acids. CDR1 and CDR2 (germline): LNHDA, SQIVND (reference sequence). The CDR3 region has the DNA TGTGCCAGTAGTCGGAGTGTTGAAGCTTTCTTT. It is translated as CASSRSVEAFF.

The chain combines TRBV18 with TRBJ1-6; 8 bases are shared with TRBD1. The CDR3 has 17 residues. The trim removed 3 bases at V and 7 bases at J, leaving 11 bases unmatched. Germline V gene lookup returns CDR1 KGHSH and CDR2 LQKENI. The CDR3 is CASSPFTGGVDNSPLHF. The CDR3 DNA follows: TGTGCCAGCTCACCTTTTACAGGGGGAGTGGACAATTCACCCCTCCACTTT.

V and J are TRBV11-3 and TRBJ1-2; possible D gene TRBD1, 5 bases. Trimming took 4 bases from V and 0 from J, leaving 15 bases between them. Germline assignment: CDR1 SGHNT and CDR2 YENEEA. The CDR3 is made up of 16 amino acids. The CDR3 nucleotides are TGTGCCAGCAGCTCCCGGATGGTACAGGCTAACTATGGCTACACCTTC. Translated: CASSSRMVQANYGYTF.

The chain carries TRBV9 and TRBJ2-7; D call uncertain. The CDR3 sequence is 15 residues long. V was trimmed by 0 bases and J by 3 bases, leaving 13 bases between them. From germline, CDR1 is SGDLS and CDR2 YYNGEE. The CDR3 protein is CASSVGPGLHYEQYF. The CDR3 DNA follows: TGTGCCAGCAGCGTAGGCCCGGGTCTCCACTACGAGCAGTACTTC. Combining the CDR3 with reference TRBV9 and TRBJ2-7 gives the whole variable domain DSGVTQTPKHLITATGQRVTLRCSPRSGDLSVYWYQQSLDQGLQFLIQYYNGEERAKGNILERFSAQQFPDLHSELNLSSLELGDSALYFCASSVGPGLHYEQYFGPGTRLTVT.

For the CDR3, the DNA is TGTGCCAGCAGTAGGCCAGGGATTAATCAGCCCCAGCATTTT. It yields the protein CASSRPGINQPQHF. J is TRBJ1-5 and V is TRBV25-1; D is perhaps TRBD1 (5 bases). Germline lookup yields CDR1 MGHDK and CDR2 SYGVNS. The CDR3 is 14 residues long. V was shortened by 5 bases and J by 4 bases, with 12 bases between the two germline ends.

The rearrangement joins TRBV14 to TRBJ2-7; 10 bases are shared with TRBD1. V trimming: 4 bases; J trimming: 4 bases; junction bases outside the gene matches: 4. The CDR3 consists of 14 residues. Germline V gene data show CDR1 as SGHDN and CDR2 as FVKESK. CDR3: CASSLRTGGYEQYF. DNA of the CDR3: TGTGCCAGCAGCCTGAGGACAGGGGGATACGAGCAGTACTTC. The whole variable domain, filled in from reference TRBV14 and TRBJ2-7, reads EAGVTQFPSHSVIEKGQTVTLRCDPISGHDNLYWYRRVMGKEIKFLLHFVKESKQDESGMPNNRFLAERTGGTYSTLKVQPAELEDSGVYFCASSLRTGGYEQYFGPGTRLTVT.

V usage is TRBV9 and J usage is TRBJ2-1, with a weak D call TRBD1 (6 bases). Trimming cost V 4 bases and J 4 bases, with 15 bases left between them. This CDR3 has 15 residues. Germline V lookup: CDR1 SGDLS, CDR2 YYNGEE. DNA for the CDR3: TGTGCCAGCAGCTTCCGGGACAACCTTTACAATGAGCAGTTCTTC. Its translation is CASSFRDNLYNEQFF.

The chain recombines TRBV2 with TRBJ1-6; possibly TRBD1 for D (6 bases). Germline CDR1 and CDR2: SNHLY and FYNNEI. This CDR3 comprises 16 residues. V lost 3 bases, J lost 10 bases, and 19 bases lay in between. The CDR3 DNA reads as TGTGCCAGCAGTGAGGAACAGGGAAAGAGAGGCTCACCCCTCCACTTT. This encodes CASSEEQGKRGSPLHF.

This clone was counted once. The chain couples TRBV6-5 to TRBJ2-7, with unresolved D. From germline, CDR1 is MNHEY and CDR2 SVGAGI. V shed 3 bases and J shed 1 base, with 7 bases lying between them. CDR3 length: 13 amino acids. The CDR3 DNA reads as TGTGCCAGCAGTTATCGGGTTTCCTACGAGCAGTACTTC. This codes for CASSYRVSYEQYF.

The V and J genes are TRBV19 and TRBJ1-2; TRBD1 aligns across 7 bases. The CDR3 is made up of 15 amino acids. Germline loops: CDR1 LNHDA, CDR2 SQIVND (reference sequence). The V gene end was trimmed by 3 bases and the J gene end by 4 bases; junction bases not matched to a gene: 8. CDR3 amino acids: CASSISDRVIYGYTF. The CDR3 DNA follows: TGTGCCAGTAGTATTTCAGACAGGGTTATCTATGGCTACACCTTC.

This rearrangement joins TRBV14 to TRBJ2-7; possibly TRBD2 for D (6 bases). This CDR3 region has 16 residues. Germline V gene lookup returns CDR1 SGHDN and CDR2 FVKESK. Trimming shortened V by 1 base and J by 3 bases, and 16 bases separated the two germline ends. The CDR3 bases are TGTGCCAGCAGCCAAGGGTGGGGGGATCTCATCTACGAGCAGTACTTC. This sequence encodes CASSQGWGDLIYEQYF.

The chain links TRBV29-1 to TRBJ1-1; D is perhaps TRBD1 (6 bases). The CDR3 extends over 17 amino acids. Trimming took off 4 bases at V and 0 bases at J, with 21 bases between the two ends. CDR1 and CDR2 from the germline V gene are SQVTM and ANQGSEA. CDR3 protein: CSVAVRGRGGMNTEAFF. The CDR3 DNA reads TGCAGCGTTGCGGTCCGGGGCAGGGGCGGCATGAACACTGAAGCTTTCTTT.

V is TRBV5-1 and J is TRBJ2-7, with TRBD1 identical over 10 bases. V shed 4 bases and J 0 bases; nucleotides not matched to a gene: 7. This CDR3 region has 16 residues. Germline assignment: CDR1 SGHRS and CDR2 YFSETQ. In DNA form, the CDR3 reads TGCGCCAGCAGCCCCCAGACAGGGGGCGTCTCCTACGAGCAGTACTTC. Residues: CASSPQTGGVSYEQYF.

The rearrangement joins TRBV9 to TRBJ2-3, with 7 bases identical to TRBD2. After removal of 2 bases from V and 6 bases from J, the junction contained 12 bases not matched to a gene. CDR1 is SGDLS, CDR2 YYNGEE, per germline. The CDR3 totals 16 residues. The CDR3 region is CASSVSRREIGDTQYF. In DNA form, the CDR3 reads TGTGCCAGCAGCGTGTCCAGGCGGGAGATAGGCGATACGCAGTATTTT. The full variable domain, rest sourced from reference TRBV9 and TRBJ2-3, is DSGVTQTPKHLITATGQRVTLRCSPRSGDLSVYWYQQSLDQGLQFLIQYYNGEERAKGNILERFSAQQFPDLHSELNLSSLELGDSALYFCASSVSRREIGDTQYFGPGTRLTVL.

The V call is TRBV19, the J call TRBJ1-1; D gene ambiguous. Looked up from germline, CDR1 is LNHDA and CDR2 is SQIVND (reference sequence). This CDR3 is built from 14 residues. V was clipped by 4 bases and J by 4 bases, with 13 bases between them. Here the CDR3 DNA reads TGTGCCAGTAGTACGTACAGCCTATCCACTGAAGCTTTCTTT. Translation: CASSTYSLSTEAFF. Full variable domain (rest looked up from reference TRBV19 and TRBJ1-1): DGGITQSPKYLFRKEGQNVTLSCEQNLNHDAMYWYRQDPGQGLRLIYYSQIVNDFQKGDIAEGYSVSREKKESFPLTVTSAQKNPTAFYLCASSTYSLSTEAFFGQGTRLTVV.

The V and J genes are TRBV6-2 or TRBV6-3 and TRBJ2-1; the match to TRBD1 covers 7 bases. This CDR3 spans 15 amino acids. The germline CDR1 and CDR2 sequences are MNHEY and SVGEGT. With V trimmed by 5 bases and J by 7 bases, 11 bases remained unmatched. CDR3 sequence: CASSGQDIPWNEQFF. CDR3 coding DNA: TGTGCCAGCAGTGGACAGGACATACCTTGGAATGAGCAGTTCTTC.

The chain joins TRBV29-1 to TRBJ2-3, with TRBD2 identical over 12 bases. CDR1 SQVTM and CDR2 ANQGSEA come from the germline V gene. V lost 0 bases to trimming and J lost 1 base; unmatched junction nucleotides: 8. The CDR3 is made up of 18 amino acids. CDR3 bases: TGCAGCGTTGAAGAGACTAGCGGGAGTGGCTTGGGCACAGATACGCAGTATTTT. The encoded protein is CSVEETSGSGLGTDTQYF.

The chain is built from TRBV7-9 and TRBJ1-6; D is ambiguous. Germline CDR1 and CDR2: SEHNR and FQNEAQ (reference sequence). This CDR3 contains 15 residues. V lost 0 bases and J lost 6, with 9 bases in between. CDR3 in DNA: TGTGCCAGCAGCTTAGCGTCCGCAGTTAATTCACCCCTCCACTTT. Its protein is CASSLASAVNSPLHF.